This T cell receptor beta chain is from a study of blood T cell repertoires in COVID-19. In the study overall: Collection of acute and convalescent COVID-19 samples took place in the United States, Italy and Spain. Sources were T cells, B-cell-depleted T cells, or PBMCs; the material itself was cDNA or gDNA.

Authors' analysis steps: Using reference gene primer amplification, nucleated cell counts were estimated. Repertoires were generated with immunoSEQ multiplex PCR, while TCRdb's copy carries only in-frame clones and drops some. That table gives V, J and clone size, and the DNA gave D and trimming. The sample shows around 200,000 clones, 80% to 90% of them seen only once. This clone was found once. Germline CDR1 is MNHEY and CDR2 is SMNVEV (reference sequence). The CDR3 loop spans 13 amino acids. With 9 bases removed from V and 1 base from J, the gap between germline ends came to 12 bases. The V and J genes are TRBV27 and TRBJ1-1, with D unresolved. This clonotype originated in a woman between 40 and 55 years old with active or convalescent COVID-19. Sequencing input: peripheral blood. CDR3 residues: CASERVANTEAFF. The CDR3 region has the DNA TGTGCCAGTGAGCGGGTCGCGAACACTGAAGCTTTCTTT.